This TCR beta chain was profiled in a study of blood T cell repertoires in COVID-19 (dated by TCRdb to 2018 to 2021). In the study overall: Samples from collaborators originated in the United States, Italy and Spain and spanned both the acute and convalescent phases of COVID-19. The prospective study material was composed of cDNA or gDNA derived from T cells, B-cell-depleted T cells, or PBMCs. The dataset comprised deeply sampled blood TCRbeta repertoires from subjects exposed to, actively infected with, or recovered from COVID-19. Samples were obtained from the ongoing ImmuneRACE study (first 160 participants) and from approximately 1,200 subjects provided by 6 global collaborators. Where available, HLA class I and class II types were taken from metadata supplied by the sample provider and were not determined by assay-based typing. A freely available public database, intended as a resource for researchers studying the immune response to SARS-CoV-2, is where the repertoires were released. A de-identified subject ID, COVID-19 status, age in years and sex were almost always included in the sample metadata.

Participants in the prospective study were enrolled through a virtual design, were aged roughly 18 to 100 years, and lived in approximately 25 United States geographic areas. To assign participants to cohorts, the prospective study relied on clinical history that participants themselves reported in a screening survey and a study questionnaire. Recovered participants in ImmuneRACE Cohort 3 were defined as having two consecutive negative NP/OP PCR tests, clearance from a healthcare professional, or resolution of symptoms. In the prospective study, whole blood, serum and a nasopharyngeal or oropharyngeal swab were collected from each participant by mobile phlebotomists. Participants in the prospective study had the option to provide additional blood draws and questionnaires over a roughly two-month period. Before DNA extraction, blood samples from the prospective study were shipped at room temperature or frozen.

This clone is deemed medium-sized (0.01 to 0.1%). It has no known antigen specificity. No clone much larger than this one lies a single base away; base qualities are absent. Counted from cysteine to phenylalanine, this CDR3 has 15 amino acids. The read is trimmed to its CDR3 DNA, 45 bases read in frame from base 1. A distance of 12 bases separates the germline ends of V and J, which lose 6 bases and 1 base respectively. Based on the germline V gene, the CDR1 and CDR2 sequences are MNHEY and SVGAGI. What the research found in general, with its limitations: The quantity of clinical and demographic metadata differed by source and by participant and was supplied without curation.

TCRbeta CDR3 regions were amplified from genomic DNA by means of the immunoSEQ Assay, a bias-controlled multiplex PCR. The original pipeline was this. Nucleated cell counts per sample were estimated from amplification of reference gene primers within the assay. To quantify the absolute abundance of each unique TCRbeta CDR3 rearrangement, sequence reads were collapsed and filtered. For each sample, productive Simpson clonality was calculated as the square root of Simpson's diversity index over productive rearrangements. This immuneACCESS table, as held by TCRdb, lists in-frame sequences with V and J called but not all clones. Of the missing ones, under half trace to an unresolved V gene in checked studies; the others have no known cause. V and J calls and clone size are as listed in that table; D and trimming were resolved from the DNA. The sample table contains around 300,000 clones; only one count was recorded for 85% of them. Of the sample, roughly 2.7% is held by the ten largest clones.

The rearrangement joined TRBV6-5 to TRBJ2-2; a tentative D call is TRBD1 (6 bases match). This TCR was recovered from a woman aged 45 to 65 who had recovered from COVID-19. Sequenced material: PBMCs or T cells enriched from blood (not recorded which). CDR3 region: CASSDLTGNTGELFF. The sequence in DNA is TGTGCCAGCAGCGACCTGACAGGGAACACCGGGGAGCTGTTTTTT.